The rows below give T cell receptor beta chains drawn from one sample of a study of cytomegalovirus exposure and HLA in healthy donors. Sequencing used immunoSEQ multiplex PCR; TCRdb keeps in-frame clones, though not all of them. The sample has fewer than 300,000 clones; roughly 90% are singletons. The sequencing sample was made of PBMCs. The source is a woman between 18 and 30 years old in good health and CMV-seronegative. CDR3s include the opening cysteine and the closing phenylalanine or tryptophan. A D gene is named only where the DNA matches it firmly. Clone sizes are given selectively: once, few, many, or a class where the clone is expanded.

J gene: TRBJ2-1; D gene: TRBD2; clone size: NA; V gene: TRBV9; CDR3 DNA: TGTGCCAGCAACCCAAATGGACTAGCGGGAGTTCATAGTGAGCAGTTCTTC; CDR3 protein: CASNPNGLAGVHSEQFF
J gene: TRBJ2-7; D gene: NA; clone size: NA; V gene: TRBV6-5; CDR3 DNA: TGTGCCAGCAGCGACAGCTACGAGCAGTACTTC; CDR3 protein: CASSDSYEQYF
J gene: TRBJ2-7; D gene: NA; clone size: NA; V gene: TRBV5-1; CDR3 DNA: TGCGCCAGCAGCCCGGGCTCCTACGAGCAGTACTTC; CDR3 protein: CASSPGSYEQYF
J gene: TRBJ2-7; D gene: NA; clone size: NA; V gene: TRBV19; CDR3 DNA: TGTGCCAGTAGTAAGGGAGTTTCCTACGAGCAGTACTTC; CDR3 protein: CASSKGVSYEQYF
J gene: TRBJ1-1; D gene: TRBD1; clone size: NA; V gene: TRBV2; CDR3 DNA: TGTGCCAGCAGCGGACAGGGCCCGAACACTGAAGCTTTCTTT; CDR3 protein: CASSGQGPNTEAFF
J gene: TRBJ1-2; D gene: TRBD1; clone size: NA; V gene: TRBV5-6; CDR3 DNA: TGTGCCAGCAGCTTGGGGACAGGGTCTGGCTACACCTTC; CDR3 protein: CASSLGTGSGYTF
J gene: TRBJ1-5; D gene: NA; clone size: few; V gene: TRBV28; CDR3 DNA: TGTGCCAGCAGTTTAAAAGGGTTGGCAGGGTCTCAGCCCCAGCATTTT; CDR3 protein: CASSLKGLAGSQPQHF
J gene: TRBJ1-5; D gene: NA; clone size: NA; V gene: TRBV6-1; CDR3 DNA: TGTGCCAGCAGTGATCCTATTCAGCCCCAGCATTTT; CDR3 protein: CASSDPIQPQHF
J gene: TRBJ2-2; D gene: TRBD1; clone size: NA; V gene: TRBV14; CDR3 DNA: TGTGCCAGCAGCCAATCAGGACAGGCCAACACCGGGGAGCTGTTTTTT; CDR3 protein: CASSQSGQANTGELFF
J gene: TRBJ1-5; D gene: NA; clone size: NA; V gene: TRBV30; CDR3 DNA: TGTGCCTGGAGTAGGTGGGTTGCAGGGTCTTTAGGACAGCCCCAGCATTTT; CDR3 protein: CAWSRWVAGSLGQPQHF
J gene: TRBJ2-7; D gene: NA; clone size: NA; V gene: TRBV6-1; CDR3 DNA: TGTGCCAGCCCAAGCGGAGGGATTTTTTACGAGCAGTACTTC; CDR3 protein: CASPSGGIFYEQYF